The present T cell receptor beta chain was sequenced within a study of Ad26.COV2.S vaccination and SARS-CoV-2 variants. Across the whole study: Once or twice, 56 days apart, Ad26.COV2.S was delivered intramuscularly.

The study's findings and limits: Whether participants received vaccine or placebo, their non-spike TCR breadth was similar. Estimates derived from TCR breadth and depth analyses may have underestimated total T cell responses. Compared with placebo recipients, vaccine recipients had higher spike-specific TCR breadth.

Specified treatment: over 15 received Ad26.COV2.S at low or high dose, single or two shots; five or six received placebo; per-sample allocation not given. Sampling happened 63 days after the first vaccine or placebo injection. Here immunoSEQ multiplex PCR was the method, and the copy in TCRdb shows in-frame clones only, minus some. The data hold 300,000 to 350,000 clones, with roughly 90% observed a single time. The CDR3 runs 13 residues. With 5 bases removed from V and 8 bases from J, the gap between germline ends came to 12 bases. Germline V gives CDR1 SNHLY, CDR2 FYNNEI. Details on this clone: Its specificity is unknown.

The sample was peripheral blood, taken in a trial of Ad26.COV2.S vaccine versus placebo. The chain is built from TRBV2 and TRBJ1-4; tentatively, D is TRBD1 (6 bases). This sequence was found in a person aged 18-60 years who received the Ad26.COV2.S COVID-19 vaccine or a placebo. The chain's CDR3 is CASSWTDGEKLFF. DNA for the CDR3: TGTGCCAGCAGTTGGACAGACGGGGAAAAACTGTTTTTT.